This T cell receptor (beta chain) was identified during a study of regulatory T cells in long-lasting Graves disease. Study-level background: By definition, persistent Graves' disease involved antithyroid drugs for over 5 years alongside positive TSH receptor antibodies. Study conclusions and caveats: The study examined only peripheral blood, not thyroid tissue.

This clonotype was picked up many times. Its antigen remains unknown. Sample time point: persistent/refractory GD, antithyroid drugs over 5 years with positive TRAb. After RNA was extracted from PBMCs, the TCR library was made from it. Patients met American Thyroid Association criteria for Graves' disease. Patients hailed from an endocrinology department in Xi'an, China. Both iRepertoire HTBI primers and Arm-PCR of CDR3 regions were used to build the TCR beta libraries. From the multiplex PCR reads, TCRdb called clonotypes with MiXCR, one entry per CDR3 protein. The table has about 460,000 distinct CDR3 sequences, 22% seen once. This receptor was identified in a female donor with Graves disease. Sequences were derived from peripheral blood mononuclear cells (PBMCs), sampled when the disease was refractory, from a patient treated with antithyroid drugs.

The chain's CDR3 is CASSFSDEQFF. CDR3 sequence (DNA): TGTGCCAGCAGTTTTTCGGATGAGCAGTTCTTC. This rearrangement joins TRBV12-3 or TRBV12-4 to TRBJ2-1; D unresolved. This CDR3 has 11 amino acids. The V gene lost 3 bases and the J gene lost 8 bases, with 5 bases spanning the gap.